The 30 T cell receptor beta chains given below trace back to one sample, sequenced in a study of CD8+ T cells in alopecia areata. Sequencing relied on a cDNA template that was reverse transcribed from extracted RNA. The method was immunoSEQ multiplex PCR; TCRdb's version includes in-frame clones alone and lacks a portion of them. The table shows 170,000 or so clones, with about three fifths occurring only once. Described treatment: oral pan-JAK inhibitor, 5-10 mg twice daily. Sequenced here: CD8+ T cells sorted from blood, sampled at week 24, from a patient treated with tofacitinib. The receptors originated from a human donor with alopecia areata.

This chain connects TRBV19 to TRBJ2-2; 8 nucleotides match TRBD2. Germline V gene data show CDR1 as LNHDA and CDR2 as SQIVND (reference sequence). This CDR3 has 13 amino acids. With V trimmed by 9 bases and J by 6 bases, 6 bases remained unmatched. In nucleotides, the CDR3 is TGTGCCAGCTATAGCGGGGTTCCCGGGGAGCTGTTTTTT. This encodes CASYSGVPGELFF.

The chain employs TRBV9 and TRBJ2-2; D ambiguous. The CDR3 runs to 16 residues. Germline V CDR1 and CDR2: SGDLS, YYNGEE. V was cut by 0 bases and J by 0 bases, with 9 bases left in between. DNA of the CDR3: TGTGCCAGCAGCGTAGCAGGCCCCGCGAACACCGGGGAGCTGTTTTTT. Its protein product is CASSVAGPANTGELFF.

This chain links TRBV4-1 with TRBJ1-1, with a possible D match to TRBD1 (5 bases). V was trimmed by 2 bases and J by 2 bases, leaving 9 bases between them. The CDR3 is 14 amino acids. The germline gives CDR1 MGHRA, CDR2 YSYEKL. CDR3 residues: CASSQQGGNTEAFF. Here the CDR3 DNA reads TGCGCCAGCAGCCAACAGGGTGGAAACACTGAAGCTTTCTTT.

Only a few counts were recorded for this clone. The genes are TRBV4-1 and TRBJ2-2; possibly TRBD1 for D (5 bases). V lost 0 bases to trimming and J lost 4 bases, with 6 bases between them. There are 14 residues in the CDR3. In germline, CDR1 is MGHRA, CDR2 YSYEKL. The CDR3 sequence: CASSQEGVTGELFF. DNA for the CDR3: TGCGCCAGCAGCCAAGAAGGGGTCACCGGGGAGCTGTTTTTT.

A note on this clone: The same CDR3 arises from other DNA sequences in this sample as well. CDR3 coding DNA: TGTGCCAGCAGCACCACAGATACGCAGTATTTT. It encodes CASSTTDTQYF. The chain uses TRBV2 and TRBJ2-3; D unclear. The CDR3 contains 11 residues. Germline V gives CDR1 SNHLY, CDR2 FYNNEI. Trimming pared 6 bases from V and 2 bases from J, leaving 3 bases between. The variable domain in full, with the rest retrieved from reference TRBV2 and TRBJ2-3, is EPEVTQTPSHQVTQMGQEVILRCVPISNHLYFYWYRQILGQKVEFLVSFYNNEISEKSEIFDDQFSVERPDGSNFTLKIRSTKLEDSAMYFCASSTTDTQYFGPGTRLTVL.

The chain carries TRBV5-6 and TRBJ2-5, with D perhaps given as TRBD1 or TRBD2 (5 bases each). Trimming stripped 4 bases from V and 7 bases from J, with 17 bases between. The CDR3 length is 14 residues. The germline V gene encodes CDR1 SGHDT and CDR2 YYEEEE. The CDR3 nucleotides read TGTGCCAGCAGCCGGGACGGACCCCGGGCGACCCAGTACTTC. Its translation: CASSRDGPRATQYF.

The chain employs TRBV6-6 and TRBJ1-2; 8 bases align to TRBD1. Unmatched junction bases numbered 4, after V lost 4 bases and J lost 3 bases. The CDR3 covers 14 residues. In germline, CDR1 is MNHNY, CDR2 SVGAGI (reference sequence). CDR3 sequence: CASSSGQGYYGYTF. In DNA form, the CDR3 reads TGTGCCAGCAGTTCAGGACAGGGATACTATGGCTACACCTTC.

This clone has a handful of counts. The CDR3 protein is CSVDSGANNEQFF. DNA for the CDR3: TGCAGCGTTGATTCTGGGGCTAACAATGAGCAGTTCTTC. The chain joins TRBV29-1 to TRBJ2-1; tentative D call: TRBD1 (5 bases). The CDR3 consists of 13 residues. Germline lookup yields CDR1 SQVTM and CDR2 ANQGSEA. The V gene lost 3 bases and the J gene lost 5 bases, with 11 bases spanning the gap.

The CDR3 DNA reads as TGTGCCAGCAGTAAAGAGACCCAGTACTTC. Amino acids: CASSKETQYF. The rearrangement links TRBV6-6 to TRBJ2-5, with D uncertain. The CDR3 runs to 10 residues. The V end was cut by 5 bases, the J end by 3 bases, with 1 base between. Germline values: CDR1 MNHNY, CDR2 SVGAGI (reference sequence).

In its sample, this clone was seen a few times. The chain carries TRBV27 and TRBJ2-2; D remains unclear. There are 13 residues in the CDR3. Germline V gene sequence: CDR1 MNHEY, CDR2 SMNVEV (reference sequence). Between the trimmed V and J ends, which lost 0 bases and 1 base, there was a span of 0 bases. This CDR3 is CASSLSNTGELFF. CDR3 DNA: TGTGCCAGCAGTTTATCGAACACCGGGGAGCTGTTTTTT.

This clone was counted between two and nine times. The CDR3 protein is CSVEARGTGQIYEQYF. The DNA of the CDR3 is TGCAGCGTTGAGGCAAGGGGGACAGGACAAATCTACGAGCAGTACTTC. The chain has TRBV29-1 and TRBJ2-7, with TRBD1 matching 8 bases. CDR3 length: 16 amino acids. V lost 3 bases, J lost 3 bases, and 13 bases stayed unmatched. Germline CDR1 and CDR2: SQVTM and ANQGSEA.

The chain links TRBV11-2 to TRBJ1-5, with no clear D. V was pared by 5 bases and J by 4 bases, with 6 bases between. This CDR3 contains 12 residues. Germline CDR1 and CDR2: SGHAT and FQNNGV. The DNA of the CDR3 is TGTGCCAGCAGCCCGCTAAATCAGCCCCAGCATTTT. This codes for CASSPLNQPQHF.

CDR3 in amino acids: CASSLVAGERHYTF. In DNA form, the CDR3 reads TGCGCCAGCAGCTTGGTGGCAGGGGAGAGACACTACACCTTC. The V gene is TRBV5-1, the J gene TRBJ1-2; perhaps TRBD1 as D (6 bases). This CDR3 spans 14 amino acids. Germline V gene lookup returns CDR1 SGHRS and CDR2 YFSETQ. Trimming took off 0 bases at V and 10 bases at J, with 16 bases between the two ends.

The rearrangement joins TRBV5-1 to TRBJ1-5, with D unclear. CDR1 is SGHRS, CDR2 YFSETQ, per germline. The V end lost 4 bases, the J end lost 3 bases, and 14 bases lay between the germline ends. The CDR3 contains 15 residues. DNA of the CDR3: TGCGCCAGCAGCCAGACGGGAGGGTTCAATCAGCCCCAGCATTTT. It is translated as CASSQTGGFNQPQHF.

The chain couples TRBV27 to TRBJ1-1, with a tentative D call TRBD1 (6 bases). The V gene lost 3 bases and the J gene lost 3 bases, with 8 bases spanning the gap. Germline V gene data show CDR1 as MNHEY and CDR2 as SMNVEV (reference sequence). CDR3 length equals 13 residues. This CDR3 reads CASSLTGYTEAFF. The CDR3 bases are TGTGCCAGCAGTTTGACAGGTTACACTGAAGCTTTCTTT.

Notes on this clone: Germline is not matched at one junction end, which may reflect a read error. The DNA for the CDR3 is TGTGCCAGCAGCTTAAGCACAGATGCGCAGTATTTT. Translation: CASSLSTDAQYF. V is TRBV13 and J is TRBJ2-3; D is unclear. In germline, CDR1 is PRHDT, CDR2 FYEKMQ (reference sequence). This CDR3 is built from 12 residues.

V is TRBV7-9 and J is TRBJ1-5; no definite D call. This CDR3 is 15 amino acids long. V was clipped by 1 base and J by 1 base, with 8 bases between them. The germline V gene encodes CDR1 SEHNR and CDR2 FQNEAQ (reference sequence). The CDR3 DNA reads TGTGCCAGCAGCTTAGAAGGTCAGAGCAATCAGCCCCAGCATTTT. This translates into CASSLEGQSNQPQHF.

The J gene is TRBJ2-7, the V gene TRBV29-1, with 8 bases that match TRBD1. CDR1 SQVTM and CDR2 ANQGSEA come from the germline V gene. V dropped 0 bases and J dropped 4; count of bases not matched to a gene: 8. The CDR3 runs to 15 residues. CDR3 nucleotides: TGCAGCGTTGAAGAAGGGACAGGACCACGGTACGAGCAGTACTTC. Protein sequence: CSVEEGTGPRYEQYF.

As DNA, the CDR3 is TGTGCCAGCAGCCCCCCCGGGGCCAATTCACCCCTCCACTTT. Protein sequence: CASSPPGANSPLHF. The J gene is TRBJ1-6, the V gene TRBV7-9; the D gene is possibly TRBD1 (5 bases). Per germline, CDR1 SEHNR and CDR2 FQNEAQ (reference sequence). Trimming stripped 5 bases from V and 7 bases from J, with 12 bases between. This CDR3 region has 14 residues.

This rearrangement joins TRBV10-3 to TRBJ1-3; D not resolved. This CDR3 has 12 residues. Germline V gene lookup returns CDR1 ENHRY and CDR2 SYGVKD. V lost 3 bases and J lost 3, with 3 bases in between. CDR3 nucleotide sequence: TGTGCCATCAGTGAAGGTGGAAACACCATATATTTT. Translating gives CAISEGGNTIYF.

This clone was seen only a few times. The chain links TRBV29-1 to TRBJ1-1; no reliable D call. V lost 8 bases, J lost 1 base, and 17 bases lay in between. The CDR3 is 14 residues long. Germline CDR1 and CDR2: SQVTM and ANQGSEA. CDR3 sequence: CSSEPLGTNTEAFF. In DNA, the CDR3 is TGCAGCTCCGAGCCCCTGGGAACGAACACTGAAGCTTTCTTT.

The chain employs TRBV29-1 and TRBJ2-7; no reliable D call. The germline V gene encodes CDR1 SQVTM and CDR2 ANQGSEA. The CDR3 is made up of 11 amino acids. V was clipped by 3 bases and J by 4 bases, with 7 bases between them. The CDR3 loop is CSVEGLYEQYF. The CDR3 DNA is TGCAGCGTTGAGGGCCTTTACGAGCAGTACTTC.

This chain connects TRBV25-1 to TRBJ2-2; D might be TRBD2 (6 bases). Between the trimmed V and J ends, which lost 6 bases and 4 bases, there was a span of 15 bases. The CDR3 totals 15 residues. Germline CDR1 is MGHDK and CDR2 is SYGVNS. The CDR3 sequence: CASRHLQGGTGELFF. In DNA form, the CDR3 reads TGTGCCAGCAGGCATCTTCAGGGAGGCACCGGGGAGCTGTTTTTT.

This clone is a singleton in its sample. The chain recombines TRBV6-1 with TRBJ2-3; 8 nucleotides agree with TRBD2. Germline-derived CDR1 and CDR2 are MNHNS and SASEGT. The CDR3 is made up of 16 amino acids. The ends lost 0 bases at V and 6 bases at J; junction bases unmatched: 8. The CDR3 region is CASSEALRGGPDTQYF. The CDR3 nucleotides read TGTGCCAGCAGTGAAGCGCTTCGGGGGGGGCCCGATACGCAGTATTTT.

V usage is TRBV12-5 and J usage is TRBJ2-5; 10 nucleotides line up with TRBD1. Germline V gene data show CDR1 as LGHNT and CDR2 as FRNRAP. The CDR3 consists of 15 residues. With V trimmed by 8 bases and J by 1 base, 7 bases remained unmatched. The CDR3 loop is CASWDRGRSQETQYF. The DNA for the CDR3 is TGTGCTAGTTGGGACAGGGGCCGATCCCAAGAGACCCAGTACTTC.

The rearrangement links TRBV6-1 to TRBJ2-7; D gene unclear. Trimming shortened V by 6 bases and J by 0 bases, and 15 bases separated the two germline ends. Germline CDR1 reads MNHNS; CDR2 reads SASEGT. CDR3 length: 15 residues. CDR3 DNA sequence: TGTGCCAGCAGCACCCTGGGCAGAAACTCCTACGAGCAGTACTTC. Residues: CASSTLGRNSYEQYF.

This clone was counted between two and nine times. The chain employs TRBV10-3 and TRBJ1-1; 8 bases line up with TRBD1. V lost 10 bases, J lost 6 bases, and 7 bases stayed unmatched. The CDR3 runs 12 residues. Germline values: CDR1 ENHRY, CDR2 SYGVKD. The CDR3 DNA reads as TGTGCCACCCTCGGGACAGGCCCTGAAGCTTTCTTT. This gives the protein CATLGTGPEAFF.

The CDR3 DNA reads TGTGCCAGCAGCGAGGGGACAGCTCCCTCCTACGAGCAGTACTTC. It translates to CASSEGTAPSYEQYF. The chain is built from TRBV13 and TRBJ2-7; 7 positions match TRBD1. The CDR3 extends over 15 amino acids. Germline V gene data show CDR1 as PRHDT and CDR2 as FYEKMQ (reference sequence). V trimming: 5 bases; J trimming: 0 bases; junction bases outside the gene matches: 7. The variable domain in full, completed from reference TRBV13 and TRBJ2-7, reads AAGVIQSPRHLIKEKRETATLKCYPIPRHDTVYWYQQGPGQDPQFLISFYEKMQSDKGSIPDRFSAQQFSDYHSELNMSSLELGDSALYFCASSEGTAPSYEQYFGPGTRLTVT.

Comment on this clone: Additional DNA sequences in this sample encode the identical CDR3. The CDR3 region has the DNA TGTGCCAGCAGCTCTCAGAACACTGAAGCTTTCTTT. Translating gives CASSSQNTEAFF. The chain uses TRBV13 and TRBJ1-1; D remains ambiguous. From germline, CDR1 is PRHDT and CDR2 FYEKMQ (reference sequence). This CDR3 is 12 amino acids long. Trimming took off 4 bases at V and 1 base at J, with 4 bases between the two ends.

The chain employs TRBV2 and TRBJ1-4; no firm D call. Trimming cost V 7 bases and J 0 bases, with 15 bases left between them. Looked up from germline, CDR1 is SNHLY and CDR2 is FYNNEI. This CDR3 spans 16 amino acids. CDR3 sequence (DNA): TGTGCCAGCACCACGGCGGGGTATGCAACTAATGAAAAACTGTTTTTT. Protein: CASTTAGYATNEKLFF. Full variable domain (missing parts from reference TRBV2 and TRBJ1-4): EPEVTQTPSHQVTQMGQEVILRCVPISNHLYFYWYRQILGQKVEFLVSFYNNEISEKSEIFDDQFSVERPDGSNFTLKIRSTKLEDSAMYFCASTTAGYATNEKLFFGSGTQLSVL.